What follows are 30 T cell receptor beta chains derived from one specimen sequenced in a study of graft-versus-host responses after intestinal transplantation. No antigen has been assigned to these receptors. Profiling relied on immunoSEQ multiplex PCR, and the TCRdb table lists in-frame clones only, not all of them. In the table there are about 90,000 clones, about nine tenths of which are singletons. The sample here was unstimulated CD4+ T cells sorted from spleen or lymph node cells, taken before intestinal transplant. Every receptor here comes from a human donor who received an intestinal transplant.

The rearrangement links TRBV4-1 to TRBJ2-3; TRBD2 might be the D (7 bases). Germline loops: CDR1 MGHRA, CDR2 YSYEKL. The CDR3 extends over 15 amino acids. Trimming removed 1 base from V and 8 bases from J, with 16 bases in between. CDR3: CASSQGGGRPLTQYF. The CDR3 DNA is TGCGCCAGCAGCCAAGGGGGGGGCCGCCCGCTTACGCAGTATTTT.

The chain recombines TRBV11-2 with TRBJ2-3, with a possible D match to TRBD1 (6 bases). Trimming removed 5 bases from V and 2 bases from J, with 14 bases in between. The CDR3 is made up of 15 amino acids. The germline V gene has CDR1 SGHAT and CDR2 FQNNGV. DNA of the CDR3: TGTGCCAGCAGCCTCAGGGGTGCAAACACAGATACGCAGTATTTT. Translated: CASSLRGANTDTQYF.

CDR3 DNA: TGTGCCAGCAGTGTGGAGACAGGGGGTCATCAGCCCCAGCATTTT. It encodes CASSVETGGHQPQHF. The chain employs TRBV6-1 and TRBJ1-5; 9 bases are shared with TRBD1. Germline CDR1 reads MNHNS; CDR2 reads SASEGT. The length of the CDR3 is 15 residues. V shed 4 bases, J shed 5 bases, and the junction held 6 bases outside the gene matches.

CDR3 residues: CASSPGVYEQYF. In DNA, the CDR3 is TGCGCCAGCAGTCCCGGAGTCTACGAGCAGTACTTC. The chain couples TRBV10-1 to TRBJ2-7, with unresolved D. The CDR3 loop spans 12 amino acids. In germline, CDR1 is WNHNN, CDR2 SYGVQD (reference sequence). V was cut by 5 bases and J by 3 bases, with 8 bases left in between.

V is TRBV7-9 and J is TRBJ2-7; TRBD1 agrees at 7 bases. V lost 5 bases to trimming and J lost 5 bases; unmatched junction nucleotides: 15. The CDR3 is 16 amino acids. Germline values: CDR1 SEHNR, CDR2 FQNEAQ (reference sequence). CDR3 in DNA: TGTGCCAGCAGCCTCCCCCCTACAGGGGTTGGTAACGAGCAGTACTTC. Its protein is CASSLPPTGVGNEQYF. Full variable domain (rest looked up from reference TRBV7-9 and TRBJ2-7): DTGVSQNPRHKITKRGQNVTFRCDPISEHNRLYWYRQTLGQGPEFLTYFQNEAQLEKSRLLSDRFSAERPKGSFSTLEIQRTEQGDSAMYLCASSLPPTGVGNEQYFGPGTRLTVT.

The V and J genes are TRBV10-3 and TRBJ2-7; D gene uncertain. This CDR3 contains 12 residues. The germline V gene encodes CDR1 ENHRY and CDR2 SYGVKD. With 3 bases removed from V and 4 bases from J, the gap between germline ends came to 7 bases. CDR3 DNA: TGTGCCATCAGTGAACCCAGGTACGAGCAGTACTTC. Protein product: CAISEPRYEQYF.

This chain connects TRBV5-1 to TRBJ2-1, with TRBD1 as a possible D gene (6 bases). The CDR3 is 16 residues long. The germline V gene encodes CDR1 SGHRS and CDR2 YFSETQ. Trimming removed 4 bases at V and 2 bases at J, with 16 bases between. CDR3 loop: CASSPPRQAAYNEQFF. The CDR3, as DNA: TGCGCCAGCAGCCCGCCACGACAGGCTGCCTACAATGAGCAGTTCTTC.

The genes are TRBV2 and TRBJ2-2, with D perhaps matching TRBD1 (5 bases). CDR3 size: 14 residues. Germline values: CDR1 SNHLY, CDR2 FYNNEI. The V gene lost 4 bases and the J gene lost 4 bases, with 10 bases spanning the gap. The CDR3: CASSVDSFTGELFF. DNA of the CDR3: TGTGCCAGCAGTGTTGACAGTTTCACCGGGGAGCTGTTTTTT.

The chain recombines TRBV18 with TRBJ2-4; 10 bases agree with TRBD1. The germline V gene has CDR1 KGHSH and CDR2 LQKENI. The CDR3 totals 17 residues. After removal of 4 bases from V and 0 bases from J, the junction contained 6 bases not matched to a gene. The CDR3 region is CASSRDRGLVAKNIQYF. CDR3 nucleotides: TGTGCCAGCTCACGGGACAGGGGCCTCGTAGCCAAAAACATTCAGTACTTC.

The J gene is TRBJ2-7, the V gene TRBV29-1; D is tentatively TRBD1 or TRBD2 (5 bases each). This CDR3 spans 12 amino acids. The germline gives CDR1 SQVTM, CDR2 ANQGSEA. With 4 bases removed from V and 1 base from J, the gap between germline ends came to 8 bases. CDR3 residues: CSVGDGSYEQYF. The CDR3 coding sequence is TGCAGCGTTGGGGACGGTTCCTACGAGCAGTACTTC.

The rearrangement joins TRBV5-6 to TRBJ1-4; D gene ambiguous. Looked up from germline, CDR1 is SGHDT and CDR2 is YYEEEE. The CDR3 consists of 14 residues. V dropped 3 bases and J dropped 8 bases, with 14 bases sitting between them. The CDR3 sequence: CASSSLILGEKLFF. The CDR3 DNA reads as TGTGCCAGCAGCTCCCTTATACTGGGAGAAAAACTGTTTTTT. Full variable domain (missing parts from reference TRBV5-6 and TRBJ1-4): DAGVTQSPTHLIKTRGQQVTLRCSPKSGHDTVSWYQQALGQGPQFIFQYYEEEERQRGNFPDRFSGHQFPNYSSELNVNALLLGDSALYLCASSSLILGEKLFFGSGTQLSVL.

The chain has TRBV7-2 and TRBJ2-7; TRBD2 matches at 7 bases. Germline CDR1 is SGHTA and CDR2 is FQGNSA. The CDR3 is 15 amino acids. Trimming took 3 bases from V and 4 from J; bases not matched to a gene: 9. In DNA, the CDR3 is TGTGCCAGCAGCTTTTCTCGCGGGAGTGGTTACGAGCAGTACTTC. Its protein product is CASSFSRGSGYEQYF.

This clone was counted a few times. J is TRBJ2-7 and V is TRBV19; TRBD1 agrees at 7 bases. Germline V lookup: CDR1 LNHDA, CDR2 SQIVND (reference sequence). The junction had 10 bases not matched to a gene; V was cut back by 5 bases and J by 3 bases. This CDR3 is 15 amino acids long. The CDR3 DNA reads as TGTGCCAGTAGTGCCCGGGACAGTTCAAGCTACGAGCAGTACTTC. This gives the protein CASSARDSSSYEQYF.

The chain's CDR3 is CASSQDNGRVGLRNQPQHF. DNA for the CDR3: TGCGCCAGCAGCCAAGATAATGGGAGGGTTGGGCTTCGCAATCAGCCCCAGCATTTT. V usage is TRBV4-1 and J usage is TRBJ1-5; D is ambiguous. Trimming shortened V by 0 bases and J by 2 bases, and 20 bases separated the two germline ends. Looked up from germline, CDR1 is MGHRA and CDR2 is YSYEKL. The CDR3 sequence is 19 residues long.

The rearrangement links TRBV19 to TRBJ2-1; TRBD1 matches 7 bases. The V gene end was trimmed by 6 bases and the J gene end by 8 bases; junction bases not matched to a gene: 10. Germline CDR1 LNHDA, CDR2 SQIVND (reference sequence). The CDR3 loop spans 14 amino acids. CDR3 protein: CASSHGTAKYEQFF. DNA of the CDR3: TGTGCCAGTAGCCATGGGACAGCCAAGTATGAGCAGTTCTTC.

The CDR3 sequence: CASSELGTDTQYF. The CDR3 DNA sequence: TGTGCCAGCAGTGAGCTCGGGACAGATACGCAGTATTTT. The V call is TRBV25-1, the J call TRBJ2-3; D remains ambiguous. The CDR3 contains 13 residues. Germline values: CDR1 MGHDK, CDR2 SYGVNS. The V end lost 3 bases, the J end lost 3 bases, and 7 bases lay between the germline ends.

The rearrangement joins TRBV28 to TRBJ2-3; D is undetermined. The CDR3 loop spans 13 amino acids. Germline V gives CDR1 MDHEN, CDR2 SYDVKM. Trimming shortened V by 2 bases and J by 4 bases, and 7 bases separated the two germline ends. Here the CDR3 DNA reads TGTGCCAGCAGTTTAGACGGAGCAGATACGCAGTATTTT. Translated, it gives CASSLDGADTQYF.

V gene TRBV5-6 combines with J gene TRBJ2-3; D might be TRBD2 (6 bases). Looked up from germline, CDR1 is SGHDT and CDR2 is YYEEEE. V dropped 1 base and J dropped 6 bases, with 9 bases sitting between them. CDR3 length: 13 amino acids. This CDR3 reads CASSLSGADTQYF. The CDR3 region has the DNA TGTGCCAGCAGCTTGTCGGGAGCCGATACGCAGTATTTT.

This clone showed up just once. The V and J genes are TRBV6-5 and TRBJ2-1; 13 positions agree with TRBD2. After removal of 2 bases from V and 7 bases from J, the junction contained 5 bases not matched to a gene. Per the germline V gene, CDR1 is MNHEY and CDR2 is SVGAGI. This CDR3 is 16 amino acids long. Written as DNA, the CDR3 is TGTGCCAGCAGTTACACTAGCGGGAGGGCCTGGAATGAGCAGTTCTTC. Protein: CASSYTSGRAWNEQFF.

The chain links TRBV9 to TRBJ2-1; 12 bases match TRBD2. The germline CDR1 and CDR2 sequences are SGDLS and YYNGEE. The CDR3 is 18 residues long. Trimming took 3 bases from V and 3 from J; bases not matched to a gene: 10. The CDR3 region has the DNA TGTGCCAGCAGCGCGTGGTGGACGACTAGCGGGAGCTACAATGAGCAGTTCTTC. This sequence encodes CASSAWWTTSGSYNEQFF.

V gene TRBV29-1 combines with J gene TRBJ1-3, with D possibly being TRBD1 (5 bases). V was pared by 7 bases and J by 1 base, with 11 bases between. Germline-derived CDR1 and CDR2 are SQVTM and ANQGSEA. The CDR3 has 13 amino acids. The CDR3 region has the DNA TGCAGCGCCTCCCAGGGATCTGGAAACACCATATATTTT. Residues: CSASQGSGNTIYF.

The chain recombines TRBV28 with TRBJ1-3; D gene unclear. The CDR3 length is 14 residues. CDR1 and CDR2 from the germline V gene are MDHEN and SYDVKM. V lost 1 base and J lost 2, with 6 bases in between. CDR3 bases: TGTGCCAGCAGTTTATTAACCGCTGGAAACACCATATATTTT. This sequence encodes CASSLLTAGNTIYF.

This rearrangement joins TRBV6-1 to TRBJ2-7; TRBD2 matches 9 bases. The CDR3 totals 14 residues. The trim removed 8 bases at V and 0 bases at J, leaving 5 bases unmatched. The germline V gene has CDR1 MNHNS and CDR2 SASEGT. The CDR3 coding sequence is TGTGCCAGCGGCCTAGCGGGATACTCCTACGAGCAGTACTTC. This translates into CASGLAGYSYEQYF.

This chain joins TRBV7-9 and TRBJ2-1, with 7 bases aligning to TRBD1. The CDR3 runs 17 residues. In germline, CDR1 is SEHNR, CDR2 FQNEAQ (reference sequence). V was pared by 5 bases and J by 0 bases, with 10 bases of the junction left unmatched. The CDR3 sequence is CASSKSLTGVSYNEQFF. For the CDR3, the DNA is TGTGCCAGCAGCAAAAGCCTAACAGGGGTCTCCTACAATGAGCAGTTCTTC.

The gene calls are TRBV5-1 and TRBJ2-7, with TRBD1 matching 12 bases. V was clipped by 6 bases and J by 9 bases; unmatched bases: 19. Germline loops: CDR1 SGHRS, CDR2 YFSETQ. The CDR3 is 17 amino acids. CDR3: CASTTGQGAPSGRAQYF. CDR3 nucleotides: TGCGCCAGCACGACGGGACAGGGGGCGCCAAGCGGGAGAGCGCAGTACTTC.

The chain combines TRBV19 with TRBJ2-7, with 12 bases lining up with TRBD2. The CDR3 is made up of 15 amino acids. Germline lookup yields CDR1 LNHDA and CDR2 SQIVND (reference sequence). Trimming removed 6 bases from V and 0 bases from J; junction bases left unmatched: 3. The CDR3 DNA is TGTGCCAGTAGGCAGACTAGCGGGAGCTCCTACGAGCAGTACTTC. Encoded protein: CASRQTSGSSYEQYF. The full variable domain, rest sourced from reference TRBV19 and TRBJ2-7, is DGGITQSPKYLFRKEGQNVTLSCEQNLNHDAMYWYRQDPGQGLRLIYYSQIVNDFQKGDIAEGYSVSREKKESFPLTVTSAQKNPTAFYLCASRQTSGSSYEQYFGPGTRLTVT.

This chain connects TRBV6-1 to TRBJ1-1, with TRBD1 matching over 9 bases. The CDR3 is 13 residues long. Germline CDR1 is MNHNS and CDR2 is SASEGT. V lost 4 bases, J lost 5 bases, and 2 bases stayed unmatched. For the CDR3, the DNA is TGTGCCAGCAGTGGGGGACAGGGAACTGAAGCTTTCTTT. Translating gives CASSGGQGTEAFF.

The J gene is TRBJ2-2, the V gene TRBV28; 8 bases agree with TRBD1. V shed 5 bases and J 3 bases; nucleotides not matched to a gene: 11. In germline, CDR1 is MDHEN, CDR2 SYDVKM. CDR3 length: 17 amino acids. CDR3 in amino acids: CASSRPQGARDTGELFF. The CDR3, as DNA: TGTGCCAGCAGTAGGCCCCAGGGGGCGCGGGACACCGGGGAGCTGTTTTTT.

The gene calls are TRBV6-1 and TRBJ1-5; TRBD1 agrees at 11 bases. Trimming at V came to 8 bases and at J to 1 base, leaving 4 bases not matched to a gene. Germline V lookup: CDR1 MNHNS, CDR2 SASEGT. The CDR3 is made up of 15 amino acids. Written as DNA, the CDR3 is TGTGCCAGCGGACAGGGGGCTATGAGCAATCAGCCCCAGCATTTT. Protein: CASGQGAMSNQPQHF.

Only one count was recorded for this clone. The V call is TRBV28, the J call TRBJ2-5; 7 bases line up with TRBD2. Judging by the DNA end, TRBJ2-7 fits better; the J call may be wrong. This CDR3 comprises 17 residues. The germline V gene has CDR1 MDHEN and CDR2 SYDVKM. This chain's CDR3 is CASSSYSWGGSSYEQYF. CDR3 sequence (DNA): TGTGCCAGCAGTTCCTACTCATGGGGGGGATCTAGCTACGAGCAGTACTTC.